What follows is one T cell receptor (beta chain) and its context. Its target is unknown. TCRdb re-called the 5' RACE reads and shows each CDR3 protein once, DNA omitted. This listing includes some 390,000 distinct CDR3 sequences. The CDR3 has 14 amino acids. Germline assignment: CDR1 DFQATT and CDR2 SNEGSKA (reference sequence). The data are from a study of T cells expressing NK-cell markers. Notes on the study in general: The contribution of dominant NKG2C+ clonotypes to CD8+ T cells in five to seven donors was about 1.0-8%. Similarly, these clonotypes led the CD3+CD56-NKG2C+ fraction as well in a handful of donors.

V and J are TRBV20-1 and TRBJ2-1; the D call of TRBD1 rests on TCRdb alone, since no DNA is present to check it. Sequencing was performed on blood T cells: a sorted CD56 or NKG2C T cell subset, CD4+ or CD8+ T cells, or bulk PBMC T cells (not recorded which). The receptor comes from a woman aged 45-65 years in good health. CDR3: CSARLLGQGPRQFF.